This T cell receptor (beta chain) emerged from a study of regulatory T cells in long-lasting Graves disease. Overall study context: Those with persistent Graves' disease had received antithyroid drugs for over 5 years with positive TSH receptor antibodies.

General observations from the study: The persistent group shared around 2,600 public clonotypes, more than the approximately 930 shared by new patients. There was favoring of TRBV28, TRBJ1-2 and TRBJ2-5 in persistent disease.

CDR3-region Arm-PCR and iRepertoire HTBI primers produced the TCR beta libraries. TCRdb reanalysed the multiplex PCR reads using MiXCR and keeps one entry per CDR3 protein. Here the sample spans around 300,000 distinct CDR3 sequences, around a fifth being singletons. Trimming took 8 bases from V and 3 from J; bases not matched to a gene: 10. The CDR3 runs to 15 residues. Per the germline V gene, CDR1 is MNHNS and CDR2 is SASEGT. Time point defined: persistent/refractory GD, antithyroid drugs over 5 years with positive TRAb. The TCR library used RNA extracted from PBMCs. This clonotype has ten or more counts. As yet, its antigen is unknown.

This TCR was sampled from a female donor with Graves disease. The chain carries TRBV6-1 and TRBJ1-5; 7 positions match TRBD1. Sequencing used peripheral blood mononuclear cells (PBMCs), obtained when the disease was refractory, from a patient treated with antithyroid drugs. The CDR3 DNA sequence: TGTGCCAGCGCCAAGTCGACAGGGTACAATCAGCCCCAGCATTTT. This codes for CASAKSTGYNQPQHF.